This TCR beta chain was observed in a study of shared clonotypes between healthy human individuals. Repertoires were generated with immunoSEQ multiplex PCR, while TCRdb's copy carries only in-frame clones and drops some. This sample has about 1.5 million clones, with 95% to 99% found just once. Study-level results: Non-shared clonotypes displayed generation probabilities falling below those of clonotypes present in all four donors.

J gave up 3 bases and V 10 bases, and 9 bases lay outside the gene matches. This CDR3 region has 14 residues. The germline gives CDR1 ENHRY, CDR2 SYGVKD. About this clone itself: Antigen unknown.

The origin of this receptor is a man aged 25-40 years in good health. Sequenced sample: naive CD4+ T cells sorted from blood. The subset here: CD45RA+ positively selected. The gene calls are TRBV10-3 and TRBJ2-7; 10 positions match TRBD1. The CDR3 coding sequence is TGTGCCACAAAGGGGGGGACAGGGGACTACGAGCAGTACTTC. It translates to CATKGGTGDYEQYF.